This TCR beta chain came from a study of OX40 agonist ivuxolimab in advanced cancers. Across the study: Partial response was recorded in three patients: one hepatocellular carcinoma and two cutaneous melanoma cases.

This clone was counted a single time. Its antigen remains unidentified. Notes on the study in general: Partial responders at 0.1-3.0 mg/kg had among the lowest clonal expansion.

Sequencing was performed with immunoSEQ multiplex PCR; in TCRdb, only in-frame clones are kept and a portion is missing. Of 70,000 to 95,000 clones in the sample, more than 75% were seen once. CDR1 is SGDLS, CDR2 YYNGEE, per germline. The V and J ends lost 1 base and 1 base respectively, with 4 bases between them. This CDR3 spans 13 amino acids. The TCR originated in an adult with an advanced solid tumor such as melanoma, head and neck, liver or kidney cancer. V gene TRBV9 combines with J gene TRBJ2-3; D is undetermined. The sample was CD4+ or CD8+ T cells sorted from blood, taken in a trial of the OX40 agonist ivuxolimab. CDR3 coding DNA: TGTGCCAGCAGCGTACAGGGCACAGATACGCAGTATTTT. It encodes CASSVQGTDTQYF.